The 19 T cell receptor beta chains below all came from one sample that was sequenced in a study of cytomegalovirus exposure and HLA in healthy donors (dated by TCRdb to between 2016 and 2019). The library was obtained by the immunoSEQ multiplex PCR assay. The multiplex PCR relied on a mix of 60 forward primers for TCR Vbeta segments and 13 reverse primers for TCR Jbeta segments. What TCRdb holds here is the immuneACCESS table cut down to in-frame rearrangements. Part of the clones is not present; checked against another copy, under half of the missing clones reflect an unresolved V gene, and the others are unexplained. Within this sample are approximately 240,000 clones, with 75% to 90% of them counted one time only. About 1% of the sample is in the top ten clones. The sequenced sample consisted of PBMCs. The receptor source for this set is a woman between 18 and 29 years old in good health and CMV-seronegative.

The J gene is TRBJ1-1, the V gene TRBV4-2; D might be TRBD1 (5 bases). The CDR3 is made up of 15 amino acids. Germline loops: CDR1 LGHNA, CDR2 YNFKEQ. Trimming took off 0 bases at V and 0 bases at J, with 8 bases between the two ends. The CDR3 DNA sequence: TGTGCCAGCAGCCAAGAGACAGCCATGAACACTGAAGCTTTCTTT. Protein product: CASSQETAMNTEAFF.

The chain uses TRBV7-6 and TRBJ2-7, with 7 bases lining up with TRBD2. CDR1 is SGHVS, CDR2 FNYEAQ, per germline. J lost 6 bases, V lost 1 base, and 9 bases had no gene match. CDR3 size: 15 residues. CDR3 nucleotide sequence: TGTGCCAGCAGCTTAGGGGGAGGGCTAGGCTCCGAGCAGTACTTC. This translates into CASSLGGGLGSEQYF.

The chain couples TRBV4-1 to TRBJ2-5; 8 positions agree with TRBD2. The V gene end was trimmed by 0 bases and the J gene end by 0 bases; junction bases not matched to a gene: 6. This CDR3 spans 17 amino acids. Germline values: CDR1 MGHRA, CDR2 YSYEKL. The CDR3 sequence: CASSQDSSGGHQETQYF. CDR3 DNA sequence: TGCGCCAGCAGCCAAGATTCAAGCGGGGGACACCAAGAGACCCAGTACTTC.

The chain's CDR3 is CASSSQGASQPQHF. The CDR3 DNA reads TGTGCCAGCAGCTCACAGGGGGCCAGTCAGCCCCAGCATTTT. This chain connects TRBV7-9 to TRBJ1-5, with TRBD1 matching 9 bases. CDR3 size: 14 residues. Germline V lookup: CDR1 SEHNR, CDR2 FQNEAQ (reference sequence). V was pared by 4 bases and J by 6 bases, with 4 bases of the junction left unmatched.

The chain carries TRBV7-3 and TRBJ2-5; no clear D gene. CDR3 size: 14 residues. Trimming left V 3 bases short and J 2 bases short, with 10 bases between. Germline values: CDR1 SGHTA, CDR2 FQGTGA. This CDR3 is CASSFSGGQETQYF. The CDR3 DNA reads TGTGCCAGCAGCTTCTCGGGTGGACAAGAGACCCAGTACTTC.

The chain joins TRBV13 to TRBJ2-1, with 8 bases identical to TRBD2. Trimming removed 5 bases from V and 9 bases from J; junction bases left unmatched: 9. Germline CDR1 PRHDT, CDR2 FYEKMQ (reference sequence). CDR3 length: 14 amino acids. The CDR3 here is CASSPPGLAGEQFF. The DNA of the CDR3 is TGTGCCAGCAGCCCACCTGGACTAGCCGGTGAGCAGTTCTTC.

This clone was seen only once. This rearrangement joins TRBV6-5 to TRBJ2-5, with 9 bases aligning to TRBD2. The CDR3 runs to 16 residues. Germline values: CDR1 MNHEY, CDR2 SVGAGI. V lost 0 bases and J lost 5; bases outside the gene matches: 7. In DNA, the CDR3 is TGTGCCAGCAGTTACTCTGCGGGAGGGAGTGGTGAGACCCAGTACTTC. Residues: CASSYSAGGSGETQYF.

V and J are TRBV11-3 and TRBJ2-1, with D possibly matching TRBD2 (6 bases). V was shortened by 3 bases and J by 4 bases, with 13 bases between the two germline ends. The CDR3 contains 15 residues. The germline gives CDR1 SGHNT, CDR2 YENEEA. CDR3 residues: CASSFGRGTYNEQFF. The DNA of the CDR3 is TGTGCCAGCAGCTTTGGACGGGGGACTTACAATGAGCAGTTCTTC.

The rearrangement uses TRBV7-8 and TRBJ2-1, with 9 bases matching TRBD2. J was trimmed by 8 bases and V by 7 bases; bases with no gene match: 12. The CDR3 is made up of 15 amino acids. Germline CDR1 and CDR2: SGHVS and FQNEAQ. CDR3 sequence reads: CASTQRVAGDHEQFF. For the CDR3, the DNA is TGTGCCAGCACCCAGAGAGTAGCGGGAGATCATGAGCAGTTCTTC.

The CDR3 loop is CASSPELAASSYEQYF. The CDR3 DNA reads TGCGCCAGCAGCCCGGAACTAGCGGCAAGCTCCTACGAGCAGTACTTC. This rearrangement joins TRBV5-1 to TRBJ2-7; 8 nucleotides line up with TRBD2. The CDR3 runs to 16 residues. The ends lost 4 bases at V and 0 bases at J; junction bases unmatched: 9. CDR1 SGHRS and CDR2 YFSETQ come from the germline V gene.

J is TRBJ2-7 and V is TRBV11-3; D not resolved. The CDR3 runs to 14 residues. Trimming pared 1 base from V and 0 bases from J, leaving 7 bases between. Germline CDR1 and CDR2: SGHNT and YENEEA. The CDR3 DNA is TGTGCCAGCAGCTTAGTTAGCAGCTCCTACGAGCAGTACTTC. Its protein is CASSLVSSSYEQYF.

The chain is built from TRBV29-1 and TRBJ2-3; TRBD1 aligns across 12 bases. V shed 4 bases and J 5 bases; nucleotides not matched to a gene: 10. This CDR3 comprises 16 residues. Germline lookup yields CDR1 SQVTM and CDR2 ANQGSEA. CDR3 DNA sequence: TGCAGCGTTGTAGCACCGGGACAGGGGGCTTTAGATACGCAGTATTTT. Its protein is CSVVAPGQGALDTQYF.

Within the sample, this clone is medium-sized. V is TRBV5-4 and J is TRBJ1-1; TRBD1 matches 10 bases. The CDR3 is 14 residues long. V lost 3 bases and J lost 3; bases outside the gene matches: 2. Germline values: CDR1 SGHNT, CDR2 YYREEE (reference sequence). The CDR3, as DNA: TGTGCCAGCAGCTCCGGACAGGGGGACACTGAAGCTTTCTTT. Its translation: CASSSGQGDTEAFF.

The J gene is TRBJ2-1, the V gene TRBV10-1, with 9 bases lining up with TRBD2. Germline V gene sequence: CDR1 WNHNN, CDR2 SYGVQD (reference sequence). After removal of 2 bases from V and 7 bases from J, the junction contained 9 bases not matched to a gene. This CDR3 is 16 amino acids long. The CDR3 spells CASSEGAGGPWNEQFF. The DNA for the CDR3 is TGCGCCAGCAGTGAGGGTGCGGGGGGGCCCTGGAATGAGCAGTTCTTC.

The CDR3, as DNA: TGTGCCAGCAGTCCCCAGGAAGGGGCGAGGTATGGCTACACCTTC. Translated, it gives CASSPQEGARYGYTF. The genes are TRBV2 and TRBJ1-2; D might be TRBD1 (5 bases). V gave up 5 bases and J gave up 5 bases, with 18 bases separating them. This CDR3 has 15 residues. Germline assignment: CDR1 SNHLY and CDR2 FYNNEI.

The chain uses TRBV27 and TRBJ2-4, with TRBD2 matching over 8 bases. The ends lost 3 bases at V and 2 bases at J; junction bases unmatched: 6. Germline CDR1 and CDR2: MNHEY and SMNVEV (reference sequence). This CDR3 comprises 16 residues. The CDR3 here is CASSFSGIGSKNIQYF. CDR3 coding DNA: TGTGCCAGCAGTTTTAGCGGGATTGGGTCCAAAAACATTCAGTACTTC.

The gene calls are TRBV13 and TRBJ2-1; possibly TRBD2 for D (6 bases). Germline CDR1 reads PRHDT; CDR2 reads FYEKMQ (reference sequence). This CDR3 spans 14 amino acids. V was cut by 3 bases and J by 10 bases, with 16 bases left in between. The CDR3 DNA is TGTGCCAGCAGCTTCGGTAGAGGGGCGGGAGAGCAGTTCTTC. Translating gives CASSFGRGAGEQFF. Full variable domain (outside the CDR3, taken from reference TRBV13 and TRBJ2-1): AAGVIQSPRHLIKEKRETATLKCYPIPRHDTVYWYQQGPGQDPQFLISFYEKMQSDKGSIPDRFSAQQFSDYHSELNMSSLELGDSALYFCASSFGRGAGEQFFGPGTRLTVL.

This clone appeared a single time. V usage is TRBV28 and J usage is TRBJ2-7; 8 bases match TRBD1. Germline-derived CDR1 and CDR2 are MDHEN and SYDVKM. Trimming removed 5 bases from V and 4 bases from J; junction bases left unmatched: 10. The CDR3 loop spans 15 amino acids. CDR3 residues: CASSLTGTGFYEQYF. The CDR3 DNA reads TGTGCCAGCAGTCTAACCGGGACAGGCTTTTACGAGCAGTACTTC.

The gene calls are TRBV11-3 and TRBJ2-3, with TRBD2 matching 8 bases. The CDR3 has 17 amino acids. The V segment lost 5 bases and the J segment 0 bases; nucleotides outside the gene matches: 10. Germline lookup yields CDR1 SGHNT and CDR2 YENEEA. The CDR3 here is CASSPRTSPASTDTQYF. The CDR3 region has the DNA TGTGCCAGCAGCCCCCGGACTAGCCCCGCTAGCACAGATACGCAGTATTTT.